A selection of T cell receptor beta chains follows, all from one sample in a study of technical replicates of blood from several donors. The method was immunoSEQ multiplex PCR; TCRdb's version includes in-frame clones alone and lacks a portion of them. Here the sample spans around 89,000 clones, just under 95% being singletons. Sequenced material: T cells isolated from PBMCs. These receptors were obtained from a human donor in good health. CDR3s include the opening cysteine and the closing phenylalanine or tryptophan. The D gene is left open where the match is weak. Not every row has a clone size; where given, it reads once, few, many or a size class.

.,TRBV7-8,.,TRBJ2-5,CASSLAGGRGGQGRQETQYF,TGTGCCAGCAGCTTAGCAGGAGGGAGGGGGGGCCAGGGCCGCCAAGAGACCCAGTACTTC
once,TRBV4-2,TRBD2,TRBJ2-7,CASSQGYVSGSSYEQYF,TGTGCCAGCAGCCAAGGTTACGTAAGCGGGAGCTCCTACGAGCAGTACTTC
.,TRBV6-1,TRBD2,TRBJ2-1,CASRRTSGSNEQFF,TGTGCCAGCAGGAGGACTAGCGGGAGTAATGAGCAGTTCTTC
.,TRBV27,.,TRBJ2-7,CASRSLTYEQYF,TGTGCCAGCAGGAGCCTCACCTACGAGCAGTACTTC
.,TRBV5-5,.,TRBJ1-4,CASSRGGSGASGKLFF,TGTGCCAGCAGCCGCGGGGGGTCCGGGGCGTCGGGAAAACTGTTTTTT
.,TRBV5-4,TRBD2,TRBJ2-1,CASSLGLAEVYNEQFF,TGTGCCAGCAGCTTAGGGCTAGCGGAAGTGTACAATGAGCAGTTCTTC
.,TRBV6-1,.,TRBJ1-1,CASSASRNTEAFF,TGTGCCAGCAGTGCGTCCAGGAACACTGAAGCTTTCTTT
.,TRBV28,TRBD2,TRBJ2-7,CAGASGSSYEQYF,TGTGCCGGAGCTAGCGGGAGTTCCTACGAGCAGTACTTC
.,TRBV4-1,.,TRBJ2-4,CASSQGGGLGDIQYF,TGCGCCAGCAGCCAAGGGGGGGGCTTGGGAGACATTCAGTACTTC
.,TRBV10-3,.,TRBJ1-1,CAISDPGFGNTEAFF,TGTGCCATCAGTGATCCGGGTTTCGGGAACACTGAAGCTTTCTTT
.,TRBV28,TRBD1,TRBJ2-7,CASSSSGTGDLYEQYF,TGTGCCAGCAGCTCCTCCGGGACAGGGGACTTGTACGAGCAGTACTTC
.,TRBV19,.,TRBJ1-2,CASSSRGGRWGYTF,TGTGCCAGTAGCAGCCGGGGGGGGCGCTGGGGCTACACCTTC
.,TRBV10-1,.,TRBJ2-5,CASSEFAGNQETQYF,TGCGCCAGCAGTGAGTTCGCAGGAAACCAAGAGACCCAGTACTTC
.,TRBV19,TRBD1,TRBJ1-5,CASTIRDSNQPQHF,TGTGCCAGTACCATACGGGACAGTAATCAGCCCCAGCATTTT
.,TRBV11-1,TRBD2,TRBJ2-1,CASSPGVAGYNEQFF,TGTGCCAGCAGCCCGGGAGTAGCGGGATACAATGAGCAGTTCTTC
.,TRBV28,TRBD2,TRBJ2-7,CASSLLAGVYEQYF,TGTGCCAGCAGCTTACTAGCGGGAGTCTACGAGCAGTACTTC
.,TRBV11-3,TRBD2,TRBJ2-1,CASSLRRGILGLHNEQFF,TGTGCCAGCAGCTTAAGGCGGGGGATTCTGGGACTCCACAATGAGCAGTTCTTC
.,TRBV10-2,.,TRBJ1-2,CASSESRPVGYTF,TGCGCCAGCAGTGAGTCGAGGCCGGTGGGCTACACCTTC
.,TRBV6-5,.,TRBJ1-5,CASSGGGDNQPQHF,TGTGCCAGCAGTGGGGGAGGTGACAATCAGCCCCAGCATTTT
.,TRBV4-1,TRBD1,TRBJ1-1,CASSLQGAQATEAFF,TGCGCCAGCAGCCTACAGGGGGCGCAGGCCACTGAAGCTTTCTTT
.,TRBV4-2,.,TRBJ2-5,CASSQDPGISGETQYF,TGTGCCAGCAGCCAAGACCCCGGGATTAGTGGAGAGACCCAGTACTTC
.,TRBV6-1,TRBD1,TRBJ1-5,CASTGVSNQPQHF,TGTGCCAGTACAGGGGTTAGCAATCAGCCCCAGCATTTT
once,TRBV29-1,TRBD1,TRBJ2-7,CSVLRDRVYEQYF,TGCAGCGTTCTTCGGGACAGGGTATACGAGCAGTACTTC
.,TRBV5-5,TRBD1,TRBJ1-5,CASRPDRFGNQPQHF,TGTGCCAGCAGACCGGACAGGTTCGGGAATCAGCCCCAGCATTTT
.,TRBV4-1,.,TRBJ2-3,CASSPDLDRWTQYF,TGCGCCAGCAGCCCTGATCTCGACAGATGGACGCAGTATTTT
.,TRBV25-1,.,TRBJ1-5,CASSSEQERNQPQHF,TGTGCCAGCAGCTCCGAGCAGGAAAGAAATCAGCCCCAGCATTTT